Presented here are 15 T cell receptor beta chains from one specimen sequenced in a study of blood T cells in healthy people across ages. A J-beta primer mix and a sample-barcoded 5' primer were used in a second PCR of roughly 6 to 11 cycles. TCRdb recomputed calls from the 5' RACE reads with MiXCR, one row per CDR3 protein. In the table there are about 1.5 million distinct CDR3 sequences, approximately 43% of which are singletons. The sample consisted of blood. The receptors were gathered from a woman aged 18 to 35 in good health.

The chain employs TRBV7-9 and TRBJ2-2; D might be TRBD1 or TRBD2, each matching 5 bases. This CDR3 region has 15 residues. The germline V gene has CDR1 SEHNR and CDR2 FQNEAQ (reference sequence). Trimming shortened V by 2 bases and J by 4 bases, and 11 bases separated the two germline ends. The CDR3 reads CASSLTRGGTGELFF. The DNA of the CDR3 is TGTGCCAGCAGCTTAACGAGGGGTGGCACCGGGGAGCTGTTTTTT.

The gene calls are TRBV4-3 and TRBJ2-1; D is undetermined. V lost 2 bases and J 7 bases, leaving 18 bases between the germline ends. This CDR3 region has 16 residues. Germline CDR1 reads LGHNA; CDR2 reads YSLEER. CDR3 sequence: CASSQSMAGAQNEQFF. CDR3 bases: TGCGCCAGCAGCCAATCTATGGCAGGAGCCCAAAATGAGCAGTTCTTC.

This clonotype appeared a few times. The gene calls are TRBV20-1 and TRBJ2-7; 8 nucleotides agree with TRBD2. Per the germline V gene, CDR1 is DFQATT and CDR2 is SNEGSKA (reference sequence). This CDR3 has 14 amino acids. V shed 0 bases, J shed 2 bases, and the junction held 3 bases outside the gene matches. The CDR3 nucleotides are TGCAGTGCTAGAGATCAGACTAGCGCCTACGAGCAGTACTTC. Its translation is CSARDQTSAYEQYF.

The sample holds a few counts of this clonotype. The chain joins TRBV4-3 to TRBJ1-2; D gene unclear. The CDR3 extends over 11 amino acids. Germline V lookup: CDR1 LGHNA, CDR2 YSLEER. The V and J ends lost 3 bases and 9 bases respectively, with 8 bases between them. The CDR3 DNA reads TGCGCCAGCAGCCAGCTCGGTAGCTACACCTTC. The encoded protein is CASSQLGSYTF.

On this clonotype: With a much larger clone just one base away, this may be a read error. The rearrangement joins TRBV20-1 to TRBJ1-2; D might be TRBD1 (6 bases). CDR1 and CDR2 (germline): DFQATT, SNEGSKA (reference sequence). With 3 bases removed from V and 4 bases from J, the gap between germline ends came to 12 bases. This CDR3 is 13 amino acids long. The CDR3 sequence is CSARGGASYGYTF. The CDR3 DNA is TGCAGTGCTAGGGGGGGGGCTAGCTATGGCTACACCTTC.

This rearrangement joins TRBV7-9 to TRBJ1-1; D gene unclear. V was pared by 5 bases and J by 7 bases, with 20 bases between. Germline lookup yields CDR1 SEHNR and CDR2 FQNEAQ (reference sequence). This CDR3 is built from 15 residues. The CDR3 loop reads CASSLPEGTAGEAFF. The CDR3 DNA is TGTGCCAGCAGCCTTCCGGAGGGCACAGCTGGTGAAGCTTTCTTT.

This clonotype was counted a few times. The CDR3 nucleotides are TGCAGTGCTACGAGACCGCGACAGGGCAGGAATCAGCCCCAGCATTTT. This sequence encodes CSATRPRQGRNQPQHF. This rearrangement joins TRBV20-1 to TRBJ1-5; 7 bases map to TRBD1. The CDR3 loop spans 16 amino acids. Germline lookup yields CDR1 DFQATT and CDR2 SNEGSKA (reference sequence). The J segment lost 4 bases and the V segment lost 4 bases, leaving 13 bases of the junction unmatched.

CDR3 region: CASSPVTAGMPQHF. The DNA of the CDR3 is TGTGCCAGCAGTCCGGTCACCGCGGGGATGCCCCAGCATTTT. The chain links TRBV12-3 or TRBV12-4 to TRBJ1-5; D unclear. This CDR3 has 14 residues. V lost 5 bases to trimming and J lost 9 bases, with 17 bases between them.

This sequence joins TRBV28 and TRBJ2-7; TRBD1 matches 7 bases. Germline CDR1 and CDR2: MDHEN and SYDVKM. Trimming took 6 bases from V and 3 from J; bases not matched to a gene: 8. There are 14 residues in the CDR3. The CDR3 DNA reads as TGTGCCAGCAGCCATGGGACAGTAATCTACGAGCAGTACTTC. It yields the protein CASSHGTVIYEQYF. The variable domain in full, completed from reference TRBV28 and TRBJ2-7, reads DVKVTQSSRYLVKRTGEKVFLECVQDMDHENMFWYRQDPGLGLRLIYFSYDVKMKEKGDIPEGYSVSREKKERFSLILESASTNQTSMYLCASSHGTVIYEQYFGPGTRLTVT.

Details on this clonotype: One end of the junction does not line up with germline, which may come from a read error. The rearrangement uses TRBV5-1 and TRBJ2-1; D may be TRBD2 (7 bases). The CDR3 is 15 residues long. Germline CDR1 and CDR2: SGHRS and YFSETQ. The CDR3 is CAGSLGGGAYNEQFF. The CDR3 bases are TGCGCCGGCAGCTTGGGAGGGGGGGCCTACAATGAGCAGTTCTTC.

V and J are TRBV20-1 and TRBJ1-1; perhaps TRBD1 as D (5 bases). Trimming removed 5 bases at V and 2 bases at J, with 18 bases between. Germline V gene sequence: CDR1 DFQATT, CDR2 SNEGSKA (reference sequence). The CDR3 loop spans 15 amino acids. The CDR3 spells CSALYALRGNTEAFF. CDR3 DNA sequence: TGCAGTGCTCTTTACGCGCTGAGGGGTAACACTGAAGCTTTCTTT.

The genes are TRBV9 and TRBJ2-5; 8 nucleotides line up with TRBD2. The junction had 12 bases not matched to a gene; V was cut back by 0 bases and J by 11 bases. The CDR3 covers 15 residues. Germline CDR1 and CDR2: SGDLS and YYNGEE. The CDR3 sequence is CASSVEERGYNEQYF. CDR3 nucleotides: TGTGCCAGCAGCGTAGAGGAGCGGGGGTACAATGAGCAGTACTTC.

The chain couples TRBV7-6 to TRBJ2-5; possibly TRBD1 for D (6 bases). This CDR3 is 14 amino acids long. CDR1 and CDR2 from the germline V gene are SGHVS and FNYEAQ. V lost 3 bases and J lost 3, with 11 bases in between. The CDR3 here is CASSLRDTKETQYF. The CDR3 DNA is TGTGCCAGCAGCTTGAGGGACACCAAAGAGACCCAGTACTTC.

The chain links TRBV25-1 to TRBJ2-4; 7 bases fit TRBD2. V lost 8 bases, J lost 13 bases, and 17 bases stayed unmatched. The CDR3 runs to 14 residues. CDR1 MGHDK and CDR2 SYGVNS come from the germline V gene. The CDR3 DNA follows: TGTGCCAGCGGGGGAGGGGCAAACATGGGAGAGCAGTACTTC. Protein: CASGGGANMGEQYF.

V and J are TRBV25-1 and TRBJ2-3, with D perhaps matching TRBD1 (6 bases). Between the trimmed V and J ends, which lost 6 bases and 4 bases, there was a span of 17 bases. The CDR3 is made up of 15 amino acids. Germline CDR1 and CDR2: MGHDK and SYGVNS. In nucleotides, the CDR3 is TGTGCCAGCAGGACCCCGGGACAAATAGCAGATACGCAGTATTTT. Its translation: CASRTPGQIADTQYF.